These 3 T cell receptor beta chains originate from one sample sequenced in a study of persistence of HIV-infected CD4 T cells. Their antigens are not known. Sequencing used immunoSEQ version 4 in survey mode. Libraries were prepared by immunoSEQ multiplex PCR; TCRdb keeps only in-frame clonotypes and omits some of them. The repertoire includes 45,000 or so clones, 70% to 90% of them detected once, and 2.5% to 4% sits in the top ten. Nonspecific anti-CD3/anti-CD28 bead stimulation represents the broad CD4+ T cell repertoire. CD4+ T cells upregulating both CD40 ligand and CD69 were sorted as responding cells. The sequences come from CD4+ T cells sorted from PBMCs after approximately 19-hour stimulation, collected from a patient who received antiretroviral therapy. Receptors were obtained from an adult woman with HIV who was CMV-seropositive.

This chain connects TRBV6-2 or TRBV6-3 to TRBJ2-2, with D unresolved. CDR1 and CDR2 from the germline V gene are MNHEY and SVGEGT. Trimming removed 6 bases at V and 6 bases at J, with 14 bases between. The CDR3 spans 14 residues. CDR3: CASSPLRVAGELFF. The CDR3 nucleotides read TGTGCCAGCAGCCCCCTTCGGGTTGCCGGGGAGCTGTTTTTT.

The V and J genes are TRBV18 and TRBJ1-6; perhaps TRBD1 as D (5 bases). Trimming cost V 1 base and J 7 bases, with 14 bases left between them. The germline CDR1 and CDR2 sequences are KGHSH and LQKENI. The CDR3 runs 16 residues. The CDR3 sequence is CASSPHRAGPNSPLHF. As DNA, the CDR3 is TGTGCCAGCTCACCACATCGGGCAGGGCCCAATTCACCCCTCCACTTT. The full variable domain, its missing parts supplied by reference TRBV18 and TRBJ1-6, is NAGVMQNPRHLVRRRGQEARLRCSPMKGHSHVYWYRQLPEEGLKFMVYLQKENIIDESGMPKERFSAEFPKEGPSILRIQQVVRGDSAAYFCASSPHRAGPNSPLHFGNGTRLTVT.

This chain joins TRBV24-1 and TRBJ1-2, with a possible D match to TRBD1 (6 bases). V lost 1 base and J 8 bases, leaving 13 bases between the germline ends. Germline V gene lookup returns CDR1 KGHDR and CDR2 SFDVKD. The CDR3 has 14 residues. CDR3 protein: CATSDFSQGRGYTF. CDR3 coding DNA: TGTGCCACCAGTGATTTCAGCCAGGGGAGAGGCTACACCTTC.